This T cell receptor (beta chain) was observed in a study of beta chain features in type 1 diabetes. On the study more broadly: Cells sorted and examined across all samples totaled approximately 110 million.

TCRB transcripts that were expressed got sequenced, as all of the isolated RNA had been reverse transcribed. Sequenced by immunoSEQ multiplex PCR; TCRdb stores in-frame clones only, minus some. Of around 14,000 clones in the sample, less than 85% are singletons; the top ten hold more than 0.25%. The length of the CDR3 is 14 residues. Germline V gene sequence: CDR1 SNHLY, CDR2 FYNNEI. The V end lost 6 bases, the J end lost 8 bases, and 17 bases lay between the germline ends. Sorting produced populations that all topped 95% purity. Findings and limits, study-wide: Sequencing used cDNA, and cells with high TCR expression could therefore be over-represented. The analysis here could not establish whether HLA type shapes TCRB rearrangement. Shorter TCRB CDR3s, moderately but significantly so, marked every one of the four CD4+ subsets in Type 1 diabetes patients.

Concerning this clone itself: Its antigen is not identified.

The receptor was isolated from a woman in her late teens or twenties with type 1 diabetes. V is TRBV2 and J is TRBJ1-5; TRBD1 is a possible D gene (6 bases). The sample consisted of stem cell memory CD4+ T cells from blood. The CDR3 DNA reads as TGTGCCAGCAGCCCACAGGGTCCCTTAGAGCCCCAGCATTTT. It codes for CASSPQGPLEPQHF.